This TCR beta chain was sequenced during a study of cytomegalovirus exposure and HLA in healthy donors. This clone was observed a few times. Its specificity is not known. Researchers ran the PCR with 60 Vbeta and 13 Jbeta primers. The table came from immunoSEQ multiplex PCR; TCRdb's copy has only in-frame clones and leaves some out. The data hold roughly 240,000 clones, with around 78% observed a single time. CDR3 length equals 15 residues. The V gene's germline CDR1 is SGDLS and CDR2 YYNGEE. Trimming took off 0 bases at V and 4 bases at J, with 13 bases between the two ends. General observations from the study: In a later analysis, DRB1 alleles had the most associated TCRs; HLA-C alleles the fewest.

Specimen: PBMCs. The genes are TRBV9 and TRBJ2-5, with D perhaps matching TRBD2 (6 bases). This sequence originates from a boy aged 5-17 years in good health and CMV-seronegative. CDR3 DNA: TGTGCCAGCAGCGTAGAATGGGAGGTGGGAGAGACCCAGTACTTC. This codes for CASSVEWEVGETQYF. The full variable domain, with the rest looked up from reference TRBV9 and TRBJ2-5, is DSGVTQTPKHLITATGQRVTLRCSPRSGDLSVYWYQQSLDQGLQFLIQYYNGEERAKGNILERFSAQQFPDLHSELNLSSLELGDSALYFCASSVEWEVGETQYFGPGTRLLVL.